These 3 T cell receptor beta chains share one sample of origin, sequenced in a study of CD8+ T cells in alopecia areata listed by TCRdb under 2018. Reading the label with the study, this specimen's time point is: around 22 weeks on oral tofacitinib. The meaning of the sample's treatment or condition label: oral pan-JAK inhibitor, 5-10 mg twice daily. Libraries were made using the immunoSEQ multiplex PCR assay. For TCR sequencing, RNA was extracted from every sample and reverse transcribed into cDNA to serve as template. In TCRdb, the immuneACCESS table is reduced to in-frame sequences with V and J assigned. These tables do not hold every clone; where another copy was compared, an unresolved V gene accounts for under half, and the others remain unexplained. Recorded for this sample are roughly 110,000 clones; around 83% of them occurred a single time. The top ten constitute 20% to 25% of the sample.

Sequenced here: CD8+ T cells sorted from blood, sampled at week 24, from a patient treated with tofacitinib. These receptors all stem from a human donor with alopecia areata.

A single count supports this clone. The genes are TRBV27 and TRBJ1-2; D gene unclear. Per the germline V gene, CDR1 is MNHEY and CDR2 is SMNVEV (reference sequence). Trimming removed 3 bases from V and 6 bases from J, with 11 bases in between. There are 13 residues in the CDR3. The CDR3 DNA follows: TGTGCCAGCAGTTTCGGACCGGGCAATGGCTACACCTTC. Protein: CASSFGPGNGYTF.

The rearrangement links TRBV29-1 to TRBJ2-2; D is tentatively TRBD1 or TRBD2 (5 bases each). With 7 bases removed from V and 5 bases from J, the gap between germline ends came to 17 bases. The CDR3 totals 14 residues. Germline values: CDR1 SQVTM, CDR2 ANQGSEA. Written as DNA, the CDR3 is TGCAGCGCCGCACTGGGGACCGGAACCGGGGAGCTGTTTTTT. This sequence encodes CSAALGTGTGELFF.

This chain uses TRBV7-9 with TRBJ2-1; 9 bases map to TRBD1. The CDR3 length is 16 residues. Germline V gives CDR1 SEHNR, CDR2 FQNEAQ (reference sequence). V shed 3 bases, J shed 5 bases, and the junction held 8 bases outside the gene matches. CDR3 DNA: TGTGCCAGCAGCTTCCAAACAGGGGGCATCGACAATGAGCAGTTCTTC. Encoded protein: CASSFQTGGIDNEQFF. The full variable domain, completed using reference TRBV7-9 and TRBJ2-1, is DTGVSQNPRHKITKRGQNVTFRCDPISEHNRLYWYRQTLGQGPEFLTYFQNEAQLEKSRLLSDRFSAERPKGSFSTLEIQRTEQGDSAMYLCASSFQTGGIDNEQFFGPGTRLTVL.